The T cell receptor beta chain under discussion was sequenced for a study of blood T cell repertoires in COVID-19. Authors' methods: How many nucleated cells were present was estimated from reference gene primer amplification. The assay was immunoSEQ multiplex PCR, and TCRdb's table has in-frame clones only and misses some. That table gives V, J and clone size, and the DNA gave D and trimming. The sample includes 75,000 to 100,000 clones, approximately 82% of them seen just once. The CDR3 spans 14 residues. V was pared by 5 bases and J by 9 bases, with 7 bases of the junction left unmatched. Looked up from germline, CDR1 is LNHDA and CDR2 is SQIVND (reference sequence).

The chain joins TRBV19 to TRBJ1-6; TRBD1 matches at 7 bases. The TCR was taken from a human donor in a cohort sampled during active COVID-19. The sample was peripheral blood. CDR3 bases: TGTGCCAGTAGTCGACAGGGTACAATTTCACCCCTCCACTTT. Residues: CASSRQGTISPLHF.